This T cell receptor beta chain stems from a study of blood T cell repertoires in COVID-19. In the study overall: Specimens from acute and convalescent COVID-19 originated in the United States, Italy and Spain. The analysed material was cDNA or gDNA that came from T cells, B-cell-depleted T cells, or PBMCs.

Germline lookup yields CDR1 LNHDA and CDR2 SQIVND (reference sequence). Trimming took 10 bases from V and 1 from J, leaving 20 bases between them. The length of the CDR3 is 15 residues. Original data processing: Amplifying reference gene primers gave estimates of nucleated cell counts. Profiled with immunoSEQ multiplex PCR; TCRdb holds only in-frame clones, not every one. V and J calls and clone size follow that table, whereas D and trimming were derived from the DNA. The sample contains roughly 300,000 clones, 65% to 90% of which appear only once. This TCR derives from a human donor in a cohort sampled during active COVID-19. The rearrangement uses TRBV19 and TRBJ2-7; D is perhaps TRBD1 (7 bases). Source material: peripheral blood. CDR3 residues: CATKRGQGGSYEQYF. CDR3 nucleotide sequence: TGTGCCACCAAAAGAGGGCAGGGGGGATCCTACGAGCAGTACTTC.